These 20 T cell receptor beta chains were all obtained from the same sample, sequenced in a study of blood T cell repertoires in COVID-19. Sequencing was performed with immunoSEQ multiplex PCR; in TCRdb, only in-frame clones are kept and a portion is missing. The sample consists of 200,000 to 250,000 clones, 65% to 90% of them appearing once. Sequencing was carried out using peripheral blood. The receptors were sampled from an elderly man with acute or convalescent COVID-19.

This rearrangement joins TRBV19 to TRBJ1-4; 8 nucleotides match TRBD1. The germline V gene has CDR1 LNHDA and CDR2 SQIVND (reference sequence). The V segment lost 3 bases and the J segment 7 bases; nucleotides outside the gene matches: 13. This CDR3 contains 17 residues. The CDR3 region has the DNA TGTGCCAGTAGTATTACCCCAGGGGGCGCGTTAGGTGAAAAACTGTTTTTT. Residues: CASSITPGGALGEKLFF.

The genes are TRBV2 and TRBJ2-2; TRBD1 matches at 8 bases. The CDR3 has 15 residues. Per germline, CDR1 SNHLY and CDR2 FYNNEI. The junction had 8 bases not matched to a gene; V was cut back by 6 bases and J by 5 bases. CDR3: CASSRDRSSTGELFF. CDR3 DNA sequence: TGTGCCAGCAGCCGGGACAGGTCCTCAACCGGGGAGCTGTTTTTT.

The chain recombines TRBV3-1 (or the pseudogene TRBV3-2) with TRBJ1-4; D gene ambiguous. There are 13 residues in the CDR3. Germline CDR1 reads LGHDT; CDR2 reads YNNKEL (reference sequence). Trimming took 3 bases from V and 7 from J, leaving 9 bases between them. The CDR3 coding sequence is TGTGCCAGCAGCCACCGGGAGCTTGAAAAACTGTTTTTT. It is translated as CASSHRELEKLFF.

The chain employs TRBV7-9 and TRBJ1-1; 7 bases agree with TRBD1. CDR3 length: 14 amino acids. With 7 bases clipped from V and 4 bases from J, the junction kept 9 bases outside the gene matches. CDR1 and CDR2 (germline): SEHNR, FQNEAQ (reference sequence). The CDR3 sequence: CASTMTGLVTEAFF. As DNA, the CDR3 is TGTGCCAGCACCATGACAGGGTTAGTCACTGAAGCTTTCTTT.

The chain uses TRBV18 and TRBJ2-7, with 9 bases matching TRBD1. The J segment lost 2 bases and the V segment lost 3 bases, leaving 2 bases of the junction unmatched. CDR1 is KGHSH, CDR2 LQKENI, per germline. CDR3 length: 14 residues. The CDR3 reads CASSPDRGPYEQYF. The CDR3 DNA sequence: TGTGCCAGCTCACCGGACAGGGGACCCTACGAGCAGTACTTC. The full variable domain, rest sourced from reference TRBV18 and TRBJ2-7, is NAGVMQNPRHLVRRRGQEARLRCSPMKGHSHVYWYRQLPEEGLKFMVYLQKENIIDESGMPKERFSAEFPKEGPSILRIQQVVRGDSAAYFCASSPDRGPYEQYFGPGTRLTVT.

CDR3: CASSITSGSSNEQYF. The CDR3 DNA sequence: TGTGCCAGCAGCATAACTAGCGGGAGTTCAAACGAGCAGTACTTC. The chain combines TRBV28 with TRBJ2-7; 11 positions agree with TRBD2. Germline CDR1 reads MDHEN; CDR2 reads SYDVKM. The CDR3 consists of 15 residues. V shed 6 bases, J shed 5 bases, and the junction held 9 bases outside the gene matches.

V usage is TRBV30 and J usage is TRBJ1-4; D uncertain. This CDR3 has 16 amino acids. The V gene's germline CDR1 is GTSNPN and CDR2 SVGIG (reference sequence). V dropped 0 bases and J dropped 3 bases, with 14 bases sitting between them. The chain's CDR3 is CAWSVWEGQANEKLFF. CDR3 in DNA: TGTGCCTGGAGTGTATGGGAGGGTCAAGCTAATGAAAAACTGTTTTTT.

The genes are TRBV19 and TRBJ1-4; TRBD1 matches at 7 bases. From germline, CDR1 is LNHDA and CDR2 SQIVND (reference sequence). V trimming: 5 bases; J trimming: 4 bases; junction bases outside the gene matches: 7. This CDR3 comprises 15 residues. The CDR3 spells CASSLGTVDNEKLFF. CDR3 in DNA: TGTGCCAGTAGTCTCGGGACAGTGGATAATGAAAAACTGTTTTTT.

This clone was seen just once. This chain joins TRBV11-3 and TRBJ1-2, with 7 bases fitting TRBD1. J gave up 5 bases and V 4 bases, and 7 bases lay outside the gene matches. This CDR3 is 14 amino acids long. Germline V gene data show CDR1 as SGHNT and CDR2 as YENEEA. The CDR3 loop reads CASSSQTGPYGYTF. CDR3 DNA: TGTGCCAGCAGCTCTCAGACAGGGCCGTATGGCTACACCTTC.

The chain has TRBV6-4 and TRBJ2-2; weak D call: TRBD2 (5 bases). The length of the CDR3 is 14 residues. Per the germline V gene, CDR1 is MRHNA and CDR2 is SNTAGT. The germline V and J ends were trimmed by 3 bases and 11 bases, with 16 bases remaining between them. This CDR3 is CASSEVSHRGELFF. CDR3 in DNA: TGTGCCAGCAGTGAGGTCAGCCACCGGGGAGAGCTGTTTTTT.

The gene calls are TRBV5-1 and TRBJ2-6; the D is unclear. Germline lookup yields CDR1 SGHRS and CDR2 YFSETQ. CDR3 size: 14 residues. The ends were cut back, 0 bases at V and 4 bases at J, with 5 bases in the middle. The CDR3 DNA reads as TGCGCCAGCAGCTTGGGGGCCGGGGCCAACGTCCTGACTTTC. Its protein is CASSLGAGANVLTF.

CDR3 region: CASRKNPGTGGDEQYF. In DNA form, the CDR3 reads TGTGCCAGTAGGAAAAACCCCGGGACAGGGGGCGACGAGCAGTACTTC. This chain links TRBV19 with TRBJ2-7; TRBD1 matches 12 bases. The CDR3 extends over 16 amino acids. CDR1 LNHDA and CDR2 SQIVND come from the germline V gene (reference sequence). V lost 6 bases to trimming and J lost 5 bases; unmatched junction nucleotides: 11.

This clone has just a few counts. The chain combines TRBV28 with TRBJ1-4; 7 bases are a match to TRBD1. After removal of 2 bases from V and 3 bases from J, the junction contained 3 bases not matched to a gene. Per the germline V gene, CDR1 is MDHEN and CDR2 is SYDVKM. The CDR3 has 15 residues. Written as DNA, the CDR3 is TGTGCCAGCAGTTTAGTGCAGGGGGCTAATGAAAAACTGTTTTTT. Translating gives CASSLVQGANEKLFF.

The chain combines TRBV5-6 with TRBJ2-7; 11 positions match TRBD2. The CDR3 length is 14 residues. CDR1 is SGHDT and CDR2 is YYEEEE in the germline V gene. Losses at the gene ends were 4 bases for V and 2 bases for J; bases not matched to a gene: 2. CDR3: CASSPGLAAYEQYV. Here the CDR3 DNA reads TGTGCCAGCAGCCCGGGACTAGCGGCCTACGAGCAGTACGTC.

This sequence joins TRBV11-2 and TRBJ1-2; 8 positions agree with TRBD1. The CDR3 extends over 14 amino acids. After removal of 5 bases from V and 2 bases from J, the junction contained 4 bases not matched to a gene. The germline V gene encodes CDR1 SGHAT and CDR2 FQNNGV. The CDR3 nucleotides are TGTGCCAGCAGCCCAACAGGGGGGAACTATGGCTACACCTTC. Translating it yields CASSPTGGNYGYTF.

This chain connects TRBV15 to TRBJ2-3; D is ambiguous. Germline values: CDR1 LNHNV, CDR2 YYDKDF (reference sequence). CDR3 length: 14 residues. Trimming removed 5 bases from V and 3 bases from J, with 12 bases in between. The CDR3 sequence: CATSGSQLTDTQYF. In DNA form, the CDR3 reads TGTGCCACCAGCGGTAGCCAGCTAACAGATACGCAGTATTTT.

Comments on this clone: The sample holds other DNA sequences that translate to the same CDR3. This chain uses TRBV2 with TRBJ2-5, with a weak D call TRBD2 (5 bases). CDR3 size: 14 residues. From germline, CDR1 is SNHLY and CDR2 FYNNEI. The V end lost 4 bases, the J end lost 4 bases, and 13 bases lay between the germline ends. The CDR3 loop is CASSADRGRETQYF. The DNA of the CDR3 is TGTGCCAGCAGTGCAGACCGAGGGCGAGAGACCCAGTACTTC.

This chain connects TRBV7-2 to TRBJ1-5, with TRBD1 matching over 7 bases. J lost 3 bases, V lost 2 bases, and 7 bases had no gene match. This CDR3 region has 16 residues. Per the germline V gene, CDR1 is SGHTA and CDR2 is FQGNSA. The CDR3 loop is CASSLKWGQLNQPQHF. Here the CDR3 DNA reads TGTGCCAGCAGCTTAAAATGGGGACAGCTCAATCAGCCCCAGCATTTT.

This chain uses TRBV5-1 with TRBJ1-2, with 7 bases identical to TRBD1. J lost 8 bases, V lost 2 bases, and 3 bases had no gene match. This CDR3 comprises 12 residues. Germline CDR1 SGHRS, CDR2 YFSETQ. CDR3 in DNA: TGCGCCAGCAGCTTTGACAGGGAGGGCTACACCTTC. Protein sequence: CASSFDREGYTF. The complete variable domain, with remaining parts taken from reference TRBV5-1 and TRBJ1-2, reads KAGVTQTPRYLIKTRGQQVTLSCSPISGHRSVSWYQQTPGQGLQFLFEYFSETQRNKGNFPGRFSGRQFSNSRSEMNVSTLELGDSALYLCASSFDREGYTFGSGTRLTVV.

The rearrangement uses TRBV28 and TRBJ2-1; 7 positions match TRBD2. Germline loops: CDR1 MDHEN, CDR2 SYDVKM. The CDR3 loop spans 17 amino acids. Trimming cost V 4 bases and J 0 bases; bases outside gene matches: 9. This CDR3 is CASSSWGEGSSYNEQFF. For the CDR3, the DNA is TGTGCCAGCAGTTCATGGGGGGAGGGTAGCTCCTACAATGAGCAGTTCTTC.